The 13 T cell receptor beta chains given below trace back to one sample, sequenced in a study of shared clonotypes between healthy human individuals (dated by TCRdb to 2019 to 2021). The method was the immunoSEQ multiplex PCR assay. Held by TCRdb, this immuneACCESS table contains in-frame sequences only and omits some clones. Under half of the omission traces to an unresolved V gene where checked; the cause of the rest is unknown. The sample table holds 450,000 to 500,000 clones, of which over 65% were seen once. 10% to 15% of the sample lies in the top ten. Sequencing input: PBMCs. These receptors originate from a middle-aged woman in good health. Some clones in this sample may be carry-over from other donors' samples.

This clone came up a few times. The chain has TRBV7-2 and TRBJ2-2; 7 bases line up with TRBD2. This CDR3 comprises 15 residues. Unmatched junction bases numbered 7, after V lost 7 bases and J lost 2 bases. The V gene's germline CDR1 is SGHTA and CDR2 FQGNSA. This CDR3 is CASKGLAVNTGELFF. The DNA of the CDR3 is TGTGCCAGCAAGGGGCTAGCGGTAAACACCGGGGAGCTGTTTTTT.

V and J are TRBV19 and TRBJ2-3; 14 bases fit TRBD2. The CDR3 has 17 residues. Trimming removed 4 bases from V and 6 bases from J; junction bases left unmatched: 9. The germline V gene encodes CDR1 LNHDA and CDR2 SQIVND (reference sequence). The CDR3 DNA sequence: TGTGCCAGTAGTACCGGACTAGCGGGAGGAACGGGGGATACGCAGTATTTT. This encodes CASSTGLAGGTGDTQYF.

This clone was recorded only once. V gene TRBV27 combines with J gene TRBJ2-1, with 8 bases fitting TRBD2. Per the germline V gene, CDR1 is MNHEY and CDR2 is SMNVEV (reference sequence). The J segment lost 6 bases and the V segment lost 6 bases, leaving 10 bases of the junction unmatched. This CDR3 spans 15 amino acids. The CDR3 DNA sequence: TGTGCCAGCAGCCTGCGATCGGCGGGAGGCAATGAGCAGTTCTTC. Its protein product is CASSLRSAGGNEQFF.

This clone was seen only once. The CDR3, as DNA: TGTGCCAGCAGTGAAACTCGGGACCAGTTTATGGCCACAGATACGCAGTATTTT. It codes for CASSETRDQFMATDTQYF. The chain uses TRBV25-1 and TRBJ2-3, with D possibly being TRBD1 or TRBD2 (5 bases each). CDR3 length equals 18 residues. The germline V and J ends were trimmed by 2 bases and 2 bases, with 20 bases remaining between them. The germline V gene has CDR1 MGHDK and CDR2 SYGVNS.

This chain links TRBV28 with TRBJ1-4; 8 nucleotides match TRBD1. The J segment lost 4 bases and the V segment lost 4 bases, leaving 2 bases of the junction unmatched. Germline assignment: CDR1 MDHEN and CDR2 SYDVKM. The CDR3 has 14 amino acids. The CDR3 DNA sequence: TGTGCCAGCAGTTGGGGACAGGATAATGAAAAACTGTTTTTT. Protein sequence: CASSWGQDNEKLFF.

The chain combines TRBV28 with TRBJ1-1, with D unclear. This CDR3 contains 13 residues. Trimming took 1 base from V and 4 from J, leaving 7 bases between them. Looked up from germline, CDR1 is MDHEN and CDR2 is SYDVKM. CDR3: CASSLLAATEAFF. The CDR3 DNA sequence: TGTGCCAGCAGTTTATTGGCGGCCACTGAAGCTTTCTTT.

This sequence joins TRBV7-2 and TRBJ2-5, with D tentatively TRBD1 (6 bases). Germline-derived CDR1 and CDR2 are SGHTA and FQGNSA. This CDR3 region has 15 residues. V was shortened by 6 bases and J by 5 bases, with 19 bases between the two germline ends. As DNA, the CDR3 is TGTGCCAGCAGAAGACAGGCGACCGTTGGGGAGACCCAGTACTTC. Translated: CASRRQATVGETQYF.

This rearrangement joins TRBV28 to TRBJ1-5; TRBD1 aligns across 7 bases. Germline CDR1 MDHEN, CDR2 SYDVKM. After removal of 3 bases from V and 10 bases from J, the junction contained 6 bases not matched to a gene. The CDR3 sequence is 13 residues long. The CDR3 nucleotides are TGTGCCAGCAGTTTGGACAGGAGGTTTCCCCAGCATTTT. Its protein is CASSLDRRFPQHF. Together with reference TRBV28 and TRBJ1-5, the CDR3 gives the full variable domain: DVKVTQSSRYLVKRTGEKVFLECVQDMDHENMFWYRQDPGLGLRLIYFSYDVKMKEKGDIPEGYSVSREKKERFSLILESASTNQTSMYLCASSLDRRFPQHFGDGTRLSIL.

The chain joins TRBV2 to TRBJ2-1; 9 bases are a match to TRBD1. CDR3 size: 15 residues. Germline V lookup: CDR1 SNHLY, CDR2 FYNNEI. Trimming cost V 6 bases and J 2 bases; bases outside gene matches: 5. For the CDR3, the DNA is TGTGCCAGCAGAGGGGGACAGGGCCCCTACAATGAGCAGTTCTTC. Encoded protein: CASRGGQGPYNEQFF.

This clone has only a few counts. The gene calls are TRBV4-3 and TRBJ2-2; TRBD1 might be the D (5 bases). In germline, CDR1 is LGHNA, CDR2 YSLEER. V dropped 0 bases and J dropped 4 bases, with 12 bases sitting between them. The length of the CDR3 is 16 residues. CDR3 sequence (DNA): TGCGCCAGCAGCCAAGATCCCACACAGGTCACCGGGGAGCTGTTTTTT. This sequence encodes CASSQDPTQVTGELFF.

This chain links TRBV25-1 with TRBJ2-7; unclear D gene. CDR1 is MGHDK and CDR2 is SYGVNS in the germline V gene. V gave up 5 bases and J gave up 1 base, with 9 bases separating them. This CDR3 has 13 residues. This CDR3 is CASSSSSSYEQYF. CDR3 DNA sequence: TGTGCCAGCAGTAGTAGCAGTTCCTACGAGCAGTACTTC.

Notes on this clone: The same CDR3 is also encoded by other DNA sequences in this sample. V and J are TRBV2 and TRBJ1-5; 12 bases fit TRBD1. Germline-derived CDR1 and CDR2 are SNHLY and FYNNEI. J lost 5 bases, V lost 8 bases, and 4 bases had no gene match. This CDR3 spans 14 amino acids. CDR3 amino acids: CASSGTGGDQPQHF. CDR3 bases: TGTGCCAGCTCTGGGACAGGGGGCGATCAGCCCCAGCATTTT.

This chain joins TRBV7-9 and TRBJ2-3, with TRBD2 identical over 10 bases. The germline gives CDR1 SEHNR, CDR2 FQNEAQ (reference sequence). This CDR3 has 14 residues. Losses at the gene ends were 1 base for V and 10 bases for J; bases not matched to a gene: 5. The CDR3 reads CASSLGLAGEAQYF. The DNA for the CDR3 is TGTGCCAGCAGCTTAGGGCTAGCGGGAGAGGCGCAGTATTTT.